This T cell receptor (beta chain) was sequenced in a study of identical twins. TCRdb re-called the 5' RACE reads through MiXCR, storing one row per CDR3 protein. The table records more than 650,000 distinct CDR3 sequences, approximately 6.1% of them present only once. All of the donors were Caucasians in good health. Sequences were obtained from naive T cells sorted from blood. This receptor was obtained from a man between 18 and 29 years old in good health.

The CDR3 region is CASSPTRWANEKLFF. CDR3 nucleotide sequence: TGTGCCTCCTCCCCCACGCGCTGGGCTAATGAAAAACTGTTTTTT. The chain is built from TRBV19 and TRBJ1-4; D ambiguous. The CDR3 covers 15 residues. CDR1 LNHDA and CDR2 SQIVND come from the germline V gene (reference sequence). The germline V and J ends were trimmed by 11 bases and 3 bases, with 19 bases remaining between them.